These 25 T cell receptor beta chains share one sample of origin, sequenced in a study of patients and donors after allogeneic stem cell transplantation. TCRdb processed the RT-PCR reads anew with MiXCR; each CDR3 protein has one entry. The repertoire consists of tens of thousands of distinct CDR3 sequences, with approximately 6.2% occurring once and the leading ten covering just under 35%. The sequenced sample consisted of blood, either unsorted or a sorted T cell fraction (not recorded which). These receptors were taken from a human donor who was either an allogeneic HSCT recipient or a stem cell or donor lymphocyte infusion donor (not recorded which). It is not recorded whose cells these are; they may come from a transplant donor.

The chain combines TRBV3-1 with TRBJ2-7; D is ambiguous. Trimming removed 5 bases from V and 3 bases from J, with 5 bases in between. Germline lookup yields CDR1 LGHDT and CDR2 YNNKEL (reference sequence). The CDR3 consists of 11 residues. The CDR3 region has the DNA TGTGCCAGCAGCTACGACTACGAGCAGTACTTC. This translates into CASSYDYEQYF.

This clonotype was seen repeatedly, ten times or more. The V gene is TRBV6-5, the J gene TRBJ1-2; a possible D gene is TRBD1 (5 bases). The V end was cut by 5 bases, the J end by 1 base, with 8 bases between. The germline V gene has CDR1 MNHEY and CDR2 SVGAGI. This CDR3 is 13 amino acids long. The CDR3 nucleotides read TGTGCCAGCAGTACAGGCTATAACTATGGCTACACCTTC. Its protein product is CASSTGYNYGYTF.

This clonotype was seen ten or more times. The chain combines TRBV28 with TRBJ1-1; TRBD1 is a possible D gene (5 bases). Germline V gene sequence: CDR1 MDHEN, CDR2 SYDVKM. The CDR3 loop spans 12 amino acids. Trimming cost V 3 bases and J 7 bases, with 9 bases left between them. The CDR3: CASSLEGLEAFF. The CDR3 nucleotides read TGTGCCAGCAGTTTGGAGGGACTTGAAGCTTTCTTT. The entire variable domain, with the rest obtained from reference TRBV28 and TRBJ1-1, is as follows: DVKVTQSSRYLVKRTGEKVFLECVQDMDHENMFWYRQDPGLGLRLIYFSYDVKMKEKGDIPEGYSVSREKKERFSLILESASTNQTSMYLCASSLEGLEAFFGQGTRLTVV.

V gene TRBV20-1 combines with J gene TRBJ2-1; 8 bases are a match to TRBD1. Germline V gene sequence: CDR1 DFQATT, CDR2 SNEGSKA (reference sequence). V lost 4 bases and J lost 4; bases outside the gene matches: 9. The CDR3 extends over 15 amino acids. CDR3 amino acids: CSAISLGQGYNEQFF. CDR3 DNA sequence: TGCAGTGCTATTAGTCTTGGACAGGGTTACAATGAGCAGTTCTTC.

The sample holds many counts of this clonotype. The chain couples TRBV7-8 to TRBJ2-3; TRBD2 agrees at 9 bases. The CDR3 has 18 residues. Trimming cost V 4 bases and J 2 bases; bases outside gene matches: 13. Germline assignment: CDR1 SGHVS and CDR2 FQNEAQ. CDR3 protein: CASSSNWRLADITDTQYF. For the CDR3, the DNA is TGTGCCAGCAGCTCAAACTGGCGACTAGCGGATATCACAGATACGCAGTATTTT.

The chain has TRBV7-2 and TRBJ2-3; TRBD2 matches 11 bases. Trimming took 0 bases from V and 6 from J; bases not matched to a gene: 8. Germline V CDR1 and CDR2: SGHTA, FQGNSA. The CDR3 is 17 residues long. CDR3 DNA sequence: TGTGCCAGCAGCTTAGCCCCTCTAGCGGGAGGCGGTGATACGCAGTATTTT. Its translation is CASSLAPLAGGGDTQYF.

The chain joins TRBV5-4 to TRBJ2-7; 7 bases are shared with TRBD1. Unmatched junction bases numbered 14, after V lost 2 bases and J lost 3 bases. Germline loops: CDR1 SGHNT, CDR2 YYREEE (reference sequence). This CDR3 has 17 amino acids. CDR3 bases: TGTGCCAGCAGCTTTGCCGCTGGGGGACAGTCCGTCTACGAGCAGTACTTC. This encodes CASSFAAGGQSVYEQYF.

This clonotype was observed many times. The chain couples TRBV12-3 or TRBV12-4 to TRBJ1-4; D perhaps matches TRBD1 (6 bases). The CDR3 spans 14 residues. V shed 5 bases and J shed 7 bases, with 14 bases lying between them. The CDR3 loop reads CASSLGGSGEKLFF. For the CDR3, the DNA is TGTGCCAGCAGTCTAGGGGGTTCTGGTGAAAAACTGTTTTTT.

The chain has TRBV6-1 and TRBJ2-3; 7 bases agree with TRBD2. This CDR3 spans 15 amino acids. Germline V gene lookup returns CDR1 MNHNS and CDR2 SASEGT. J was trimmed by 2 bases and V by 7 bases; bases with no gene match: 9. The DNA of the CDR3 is TGTGCCAGCAACCGACTAGCAACCGCCACAGATACGCAGTATTTT. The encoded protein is CASNRLATATDTQYF.

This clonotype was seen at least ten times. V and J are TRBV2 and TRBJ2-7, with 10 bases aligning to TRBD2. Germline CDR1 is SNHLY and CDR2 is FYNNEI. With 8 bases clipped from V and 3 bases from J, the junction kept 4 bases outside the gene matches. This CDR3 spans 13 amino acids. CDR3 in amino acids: CASGRLAGYEQYF. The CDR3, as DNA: TGTGCCAGCGGAAGACTAGCGGGCTACGAGCAGTACTTC.

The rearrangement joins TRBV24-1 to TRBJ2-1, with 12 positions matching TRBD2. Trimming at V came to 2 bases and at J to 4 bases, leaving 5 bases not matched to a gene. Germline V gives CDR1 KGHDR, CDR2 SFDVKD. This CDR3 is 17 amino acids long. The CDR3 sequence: CATSDSRLAGEYNEQFF. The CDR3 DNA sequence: TGTGCCACCAGTGATTCCCGACTAGCGGGGGAATACAATGAGCAGTTCTTC.

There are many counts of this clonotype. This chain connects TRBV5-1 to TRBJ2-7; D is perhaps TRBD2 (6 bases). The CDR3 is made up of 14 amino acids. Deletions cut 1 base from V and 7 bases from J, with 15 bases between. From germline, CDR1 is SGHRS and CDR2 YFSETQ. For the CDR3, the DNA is TGCGCCAGCAGCTTGATCGGACTATTCCGGGAGCAGTACTTC. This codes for CASSLIGLFREQYF. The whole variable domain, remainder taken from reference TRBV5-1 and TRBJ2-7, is KAGVTQTPRYLIKTRGQQVTLSCSPISGHRSVSWYQQTPGQGLQFLFEYFSETQRNKGNFPGRFSGRQFSNSRSEMNVSTLELGDSALYLCASSLIGLFREQYFGPGTRLTVT.

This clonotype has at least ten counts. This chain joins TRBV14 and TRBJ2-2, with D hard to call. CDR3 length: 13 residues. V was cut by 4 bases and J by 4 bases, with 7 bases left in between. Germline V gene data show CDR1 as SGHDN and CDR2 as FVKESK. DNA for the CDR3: TGTGCCAGCAGCCCCCGGGCCACCGGGGAGCTGTTTTTT. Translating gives CASSPRATGELFF.

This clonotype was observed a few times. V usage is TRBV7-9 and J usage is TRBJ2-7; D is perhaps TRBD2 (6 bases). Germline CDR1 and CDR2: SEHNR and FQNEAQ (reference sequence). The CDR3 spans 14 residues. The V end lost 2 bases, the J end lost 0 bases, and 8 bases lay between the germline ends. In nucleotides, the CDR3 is TGTGCCAGCAGCTTAAGGCGGGACTCCTACGAGCAGTACTTC. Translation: CASSLRRDSYEQYF.

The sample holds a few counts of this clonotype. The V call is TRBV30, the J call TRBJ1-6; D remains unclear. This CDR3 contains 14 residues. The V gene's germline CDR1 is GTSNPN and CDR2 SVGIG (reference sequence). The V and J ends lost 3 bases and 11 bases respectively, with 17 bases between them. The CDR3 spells CAWRGGGDGTPLHF. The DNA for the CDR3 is TGTGCCTGGAGGGGTGGAGGCGATGGGACACCCCTCCACTTT.

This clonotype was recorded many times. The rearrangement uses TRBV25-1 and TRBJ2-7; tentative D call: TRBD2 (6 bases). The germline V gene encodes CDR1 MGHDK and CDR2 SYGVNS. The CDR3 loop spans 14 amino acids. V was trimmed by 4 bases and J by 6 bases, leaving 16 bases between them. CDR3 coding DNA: TGTGCCAGCAGTGGGGACTTCCAGCGGCTCGAGCAGTACTTC. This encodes CASSGDFQRLEQYF.

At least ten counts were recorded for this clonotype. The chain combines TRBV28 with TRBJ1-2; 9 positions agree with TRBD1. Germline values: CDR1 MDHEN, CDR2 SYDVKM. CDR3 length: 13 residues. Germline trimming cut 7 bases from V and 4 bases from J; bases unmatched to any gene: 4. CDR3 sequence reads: CASNQQGAYGYTF. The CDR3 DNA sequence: TGTGCCAGCAACCAACAGGGGGCCTATGGCTACACCTTC.

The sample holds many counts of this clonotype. CDR3 nucleotides: TGCAGTGCTGCCGCGGGAGGGACCTACGAGCAGTACTTC. Translating it yields CSAAAGGTYEQYF. The gene calls are TRBV20-1 and TRBJ2-7, with TRBD2 matching over 9 bases. J lost 2 bases, V lost 5 bases, and 4 bases had no gene match. The CDR3 covers 13 residues. Per germline, CDR1 DFQATT and CDR2 SNEGSKA (reference sequence).

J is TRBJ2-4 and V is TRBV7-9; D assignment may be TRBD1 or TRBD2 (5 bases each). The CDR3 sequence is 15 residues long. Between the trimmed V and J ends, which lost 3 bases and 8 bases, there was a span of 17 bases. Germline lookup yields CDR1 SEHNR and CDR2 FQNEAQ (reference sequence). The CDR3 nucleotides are TGTGCCAGCAGCTTGGTAGGGACCGTGGGGGACATTCAGTACTTC. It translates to CASSLVGTVGDIQYF.

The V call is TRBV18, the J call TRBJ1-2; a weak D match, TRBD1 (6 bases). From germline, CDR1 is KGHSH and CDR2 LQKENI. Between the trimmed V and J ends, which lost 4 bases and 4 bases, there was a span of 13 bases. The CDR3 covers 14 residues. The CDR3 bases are TGTGCCAGCTCACTCATTGAGGGGGGCTATGGCTACACCTTC. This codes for CASSLIEGGYGYTF.

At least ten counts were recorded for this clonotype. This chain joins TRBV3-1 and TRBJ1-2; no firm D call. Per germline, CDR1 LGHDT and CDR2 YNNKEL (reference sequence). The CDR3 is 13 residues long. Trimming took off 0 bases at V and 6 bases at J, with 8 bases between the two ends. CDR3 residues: CASSQEAGDGYTF. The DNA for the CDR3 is TGTGCCAGCAGCCAAGAGGCCGGGGATGGCTACACCTTC.

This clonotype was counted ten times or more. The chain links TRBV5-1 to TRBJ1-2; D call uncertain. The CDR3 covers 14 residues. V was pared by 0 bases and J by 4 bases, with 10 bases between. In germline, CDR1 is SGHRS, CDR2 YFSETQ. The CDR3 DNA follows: TGCGCCAGCAGCTTGGCCGCAGCCTCCTATGGCTACACCTTC. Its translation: CASSLAAASYGYTF.

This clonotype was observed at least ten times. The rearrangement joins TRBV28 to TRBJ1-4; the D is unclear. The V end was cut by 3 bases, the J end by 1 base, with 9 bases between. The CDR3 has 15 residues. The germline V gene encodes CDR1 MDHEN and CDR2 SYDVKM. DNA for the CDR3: TGTGCCAGCAGTTTGTGGGCAGGAACTAATGAAAAACTGTTTTTT. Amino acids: CASSLWAGTNEKLFF.

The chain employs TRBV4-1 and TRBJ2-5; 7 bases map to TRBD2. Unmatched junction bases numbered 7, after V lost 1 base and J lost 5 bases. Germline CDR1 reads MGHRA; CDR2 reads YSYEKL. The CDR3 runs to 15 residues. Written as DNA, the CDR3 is TGCGCCAGCAGCCAAGTCTCAGGGACTATGGAGACCCAGTACTTC. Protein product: CASSQVSGTMETQYF.

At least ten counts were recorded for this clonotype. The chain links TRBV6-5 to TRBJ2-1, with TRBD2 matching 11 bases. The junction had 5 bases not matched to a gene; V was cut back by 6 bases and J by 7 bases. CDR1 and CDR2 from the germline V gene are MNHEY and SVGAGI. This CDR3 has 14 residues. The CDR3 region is CASSSGLAANEQFF. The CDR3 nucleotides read TGTGCCAGCAGCTCGGGACTAGCGGCGAATGAGCAGTTCTTC.